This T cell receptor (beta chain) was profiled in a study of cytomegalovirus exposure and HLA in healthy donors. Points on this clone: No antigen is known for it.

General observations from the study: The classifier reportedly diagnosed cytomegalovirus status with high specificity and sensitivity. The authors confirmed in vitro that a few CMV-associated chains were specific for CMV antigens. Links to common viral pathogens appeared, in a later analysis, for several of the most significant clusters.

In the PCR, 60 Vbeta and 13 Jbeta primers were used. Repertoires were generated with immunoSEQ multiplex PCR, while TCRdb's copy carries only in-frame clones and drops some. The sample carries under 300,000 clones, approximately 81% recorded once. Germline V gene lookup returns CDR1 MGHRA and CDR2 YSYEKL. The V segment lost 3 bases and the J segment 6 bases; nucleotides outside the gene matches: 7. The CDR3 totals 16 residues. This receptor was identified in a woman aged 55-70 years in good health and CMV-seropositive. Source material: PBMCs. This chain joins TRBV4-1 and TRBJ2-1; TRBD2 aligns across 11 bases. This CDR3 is CASSQTGTSGPNEQFF. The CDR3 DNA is TGCGCCAGCAGCCAGACCGGGACTAGCGGACCCAATGAGCAGTTCTTC.